This TCR beta chain was retrieved from a study of beta chain features in type 1 diabetes (dated by TCRdb to the late 2010s). The study in broad terms: No differences in mean age, gender distribution, total cell number or subset yield were found between patients and healthy donors. A total of about 100 million sorted cells were examined across all samples, and RNA yield correlated strongly with the number of cells per subset. Regulatory and stem cell-like memory subsets were obtained from only 8 patients and about 8 healthy donors, while naive and central memory subsets were obtained from all 28 donors. The study compared TCRB repertoires of sorted circulating CD4+ T cell subsets between recently diagnosed type 1 diabetes patients and matched healthy donors. What the study reported, not specific to this receptor: In all four CD4+ subsets, TCRB CDR3 length was moderately but significantly shorter in type 1 diabetes patients. PCR may preferentially amplify shorter templates, but because patient and control samples were amplified and corrected together, any resulting skew would affect both groups equally. Naive, central memory and regulatory TCRB repertoires appeared more similar among patients than among healthy donors. Sequencing cDNA rather than genomic DNA could over-represent highly expressing activated cells, although activation and CD3 levels did not differ between groups. Because small numbers of individuals were included in the HLA sub-analyses, any influence of HLA type on TCRB rearrangement was left unresolved. Fewer insertions and more nucleotide deletions at VDJ recombination sites were observed in patients with type 1 diabetes, implying thymic rearrangement abnormalities.

CDR1 and CDR2 are read off the germline V gene as LGHNT and FRNRAP. The CDR3 covers 13 residues, taking in both the cysteine and the phenylalanine. This entry keeps only the CDR3 DNA: 39 bases, framed from base 1. Trimming takes 2 bases from V and 5 bases from J, and the germline ends sit 9 bases apart. As concerns this clone: Its antigen is currently not known. No base-level quality is on record; no much larger clone is a single base apart.

Each donor gave one peripheral blood draw, averaging approximately 110 mL, which was collected into heparinised tubes. A BD FACSAria II and a panel including CD45RO, CCR7, CD25, CD127, CD95 and CD27 were used to sort naive, central memory, regulatory and stem cell-like memory CD4+ T cells. All sorted populations exceeded 98% purity. PBMCs were separated immediately by Lymphoprep density gradient centrifugation and were stained directly, without being cultured. So that batch effects would be minimized, each experiment stained and sorted samples in pairs, pairing one healthy donor with one patient. The entire isolated RNA was reverse transcribed using the High Capacity cDNA Reverse Transcription Kit, and thus expressed TCRB transcripts were sequenced. Naive, central memory and regulatory T cell samples underwent deep immunoSEQ sequencing, averaging approximately 3.3 million total reads per sample. Sorted cells were lysed in RLT buffer, and RNA was extracted using DNase-treated RNeasy Micro or Mini kits according to cell number. To prevent cross-contamination, every cell subset was processed on its own, while patient and healthy donor samples were processed together. TCRB sequences were amplified from cDNA with the immunoSEQ multiplex PCR, producing 87-bp fragments spanning the CDR3 region. The amplicons were sequenced using the Illumina HiSeq platform. From the authors' description of their analysis: Synthetic template baselines were used to correct PCR bias computationally, reads within Hamming distance 2 were collapsed, and singletons that could not be merged were discarded. By aligning reads against IMGT, V, D and J genes, CDR3 length, and insertions or deletions at six rearrangement sites were assigned. Clonotype counts were normalized to sorted cell number within each subset before computing true diversity and Gini coefficients with the tcR R package. The overlap coefficient, calculated on TCRB nucleotide sequences, was used to quantify repertoire sharing. The source is immuneACCESS, and TCRdb retained only in-frame sequences with V and J called. Part of the clones is not carried over; for the studies checked, unresolved V genes explain less than half of this, and the remainder is unexplained. The V and J calls and the clone size are those of that table, but D and trimming were determined from the DNA. This sample holds about 320,000 clones; approximately 15% were observed only once. 6.7% of the sample rests with the top ten.

The chain couples TRBV12-5 to TRBJ1-2; the D gene cannot be resolved reliably. Input material: central memory CD4+ T cells from blood. This receptor was obtained from a man under 40 in good health. The sequenced DNA is TGTGCTAGTGGTTTGCCTCCCCATTATGGCTACACCTTC. This translates into CASGLPPHYGYTF.